The TCR beta chain under discussion was sequenced for a study of T-cell memory formation after mild COVID-19. Study-level background: The study found TCR clusters largely donor specific. The study's findings and limits: What remained unconfirmed was the SARS-CoV-2 specificity of second-wave clones peaking on day 37. While clones contracting from day 15 to 85 were balanced between CD4 and CD8, later expanders leaned CD4+.

A single record per CDR3 protein comes from TCRdb applying MiXCR to the 5' RACE reads. The top ten clones hold 28% of a sample with about 110,000 distinct CDR3 sequences, approximately 15% of them seen once. The V and J ends lost 5 bases and 3 bases respectively, with 10 bases between them. This CDR3 is built from 13 residues. Germline CDR1 reads LNHNV; CDR2 reads YYDKDF (reference sequence). This clonotype was counted at least ten times. Its specificity is unknown. The material sequenced was PBMCs or a T cell subset sorted from them (not recorded which). The chain couples TRBV15 to TRBJ2-5; no definite D call. This TCR came from an adult woman who had mild COVID-19 (a few samples of this study predate the infection). Cell type and time point are not known. DNA of the CDR3: TGTGCCACCAGCCTAACTGCCGAAGAGACCCAGTACTTC. Its protein product is CATSLTAEETQYF.